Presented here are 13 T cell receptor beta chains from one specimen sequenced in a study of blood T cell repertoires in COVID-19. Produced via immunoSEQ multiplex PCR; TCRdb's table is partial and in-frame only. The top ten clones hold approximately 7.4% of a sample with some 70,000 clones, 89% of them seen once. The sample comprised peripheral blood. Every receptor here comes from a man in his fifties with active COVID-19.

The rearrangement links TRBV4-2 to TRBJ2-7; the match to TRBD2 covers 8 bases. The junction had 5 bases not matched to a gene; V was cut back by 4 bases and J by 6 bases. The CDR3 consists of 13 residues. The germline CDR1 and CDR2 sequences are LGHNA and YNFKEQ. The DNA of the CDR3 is TGTGCCAGCAGCCCCCCGGGGGGGGGCGAGCAGTACTTC. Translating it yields CASSPPGGGEQYF.

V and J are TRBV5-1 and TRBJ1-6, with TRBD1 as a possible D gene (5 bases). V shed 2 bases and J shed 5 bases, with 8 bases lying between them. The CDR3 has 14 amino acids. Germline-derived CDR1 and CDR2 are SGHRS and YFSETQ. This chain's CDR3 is CASSLIGDNSPLHF. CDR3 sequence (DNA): TGCGCCAGCAGCTTAATAGGGGATAATTCACCCCTCCACTTT.

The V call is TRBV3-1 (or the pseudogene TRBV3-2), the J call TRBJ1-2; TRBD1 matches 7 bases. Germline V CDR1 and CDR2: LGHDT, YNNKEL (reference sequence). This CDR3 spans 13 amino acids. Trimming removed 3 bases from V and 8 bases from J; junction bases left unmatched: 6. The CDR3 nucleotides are TGTGCCAGCAGCCACCGCCAGGGGGGAGGCTACACCTTC. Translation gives CASSHRQGGGYTF.

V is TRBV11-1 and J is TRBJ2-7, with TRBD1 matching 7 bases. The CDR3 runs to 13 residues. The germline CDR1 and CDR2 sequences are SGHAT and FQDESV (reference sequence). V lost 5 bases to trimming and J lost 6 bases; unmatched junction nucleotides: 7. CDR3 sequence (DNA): TGTGCCAGCAGCCCCAATACAGGGGCCGAGCAGTACTTC. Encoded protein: CASSPNTGAEQYF.

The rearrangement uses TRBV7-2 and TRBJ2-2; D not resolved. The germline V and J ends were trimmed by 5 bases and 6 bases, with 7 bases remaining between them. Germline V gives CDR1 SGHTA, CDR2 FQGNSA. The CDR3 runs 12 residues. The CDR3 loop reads CASSPPAGELFF. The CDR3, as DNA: TGTGCCAGCAGCCCTCCGGCCGGGGAGCTGTTTTTT.

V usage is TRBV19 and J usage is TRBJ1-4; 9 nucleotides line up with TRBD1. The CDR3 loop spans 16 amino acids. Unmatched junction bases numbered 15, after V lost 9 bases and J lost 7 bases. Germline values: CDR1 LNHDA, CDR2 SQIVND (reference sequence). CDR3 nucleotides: TGTGCCAGCACACCACGAAACAGGGGGCGGGGTGAAAAACTGTTTTTT. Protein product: CASTPRNRGRGEKLFF.

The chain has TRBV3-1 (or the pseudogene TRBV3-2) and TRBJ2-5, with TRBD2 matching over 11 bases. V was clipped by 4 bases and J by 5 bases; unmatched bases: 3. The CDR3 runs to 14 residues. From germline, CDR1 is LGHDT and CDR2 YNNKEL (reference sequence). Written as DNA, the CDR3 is TGTGCCAGCAGCCCTACTAGCGGGGGTGAGACCCAGTACTTC. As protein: CASSPTSGGETQYF.

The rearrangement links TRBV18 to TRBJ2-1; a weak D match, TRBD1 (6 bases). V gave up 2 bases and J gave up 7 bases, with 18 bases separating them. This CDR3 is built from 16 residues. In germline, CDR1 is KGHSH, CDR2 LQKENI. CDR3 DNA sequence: TGTGCCAGCTCACCAACTTGGGCAGGGGAACTAAATGAGCAGTTCTTC. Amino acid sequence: CASSPTWAGELNEQFF.

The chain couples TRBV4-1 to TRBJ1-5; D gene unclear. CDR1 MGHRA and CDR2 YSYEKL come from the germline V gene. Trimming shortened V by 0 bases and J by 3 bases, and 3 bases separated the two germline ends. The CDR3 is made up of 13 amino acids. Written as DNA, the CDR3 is TGCGCCAGCAGCCAAGACGTCAATCAGCCCCAGCATTTT. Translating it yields CASSQDVNQPQHF.

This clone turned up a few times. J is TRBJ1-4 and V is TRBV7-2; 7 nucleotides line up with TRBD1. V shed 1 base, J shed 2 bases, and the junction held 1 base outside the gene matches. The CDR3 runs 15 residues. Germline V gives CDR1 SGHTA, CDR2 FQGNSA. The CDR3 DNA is TGTGCCAGCAGCTTAGTACAGGGGACTAATGAAAAACTGTTTTTT. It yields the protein CASSLVQGTNEKLFF.

CDR3 residues: CASSPERNNSPLHF. Here the CDR3 DNA reads TGTGCCAGCAGCCCCGAGAGAAATAATTCACCCCTCCACTTT. The chain uses TRBV4-2 and TRBJ1-6; D gene ambiguous. From germline, CDR1 is LGHNA and CDR2 YNFKEQ. There are 14 residues in the CDR3. The V and J ends lost 4 bases and 5 bases respectively, with 9 bases between them.

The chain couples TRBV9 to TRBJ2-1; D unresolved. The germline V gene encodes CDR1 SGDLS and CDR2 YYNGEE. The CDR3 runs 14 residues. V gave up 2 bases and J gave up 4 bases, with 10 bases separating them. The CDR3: CASSVEPEYNEQFF. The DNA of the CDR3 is TGTGCCAGCAGCGTCGAACCCGAGTACAATGAGCAGTTCTTC.

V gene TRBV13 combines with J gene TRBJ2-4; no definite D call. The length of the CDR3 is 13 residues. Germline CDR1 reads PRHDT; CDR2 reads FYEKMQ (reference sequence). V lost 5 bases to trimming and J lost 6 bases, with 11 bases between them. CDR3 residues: CASSVEAGNIQYF. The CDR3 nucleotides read TGTGCCAGCAGCGTTGAGGCTGGAAACATTCAGTACTTC. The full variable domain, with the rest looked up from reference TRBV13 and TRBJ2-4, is AAGVIQSPRHLIKEKRETATLKCYPIPRHDTVYWYQQGPGQDPQFLISFYEKMQSDKGSIPDRFSAQQFSDYHSELNMSSLELGDSALYFCASSVEAGNIQYFGAGTRLSVL.